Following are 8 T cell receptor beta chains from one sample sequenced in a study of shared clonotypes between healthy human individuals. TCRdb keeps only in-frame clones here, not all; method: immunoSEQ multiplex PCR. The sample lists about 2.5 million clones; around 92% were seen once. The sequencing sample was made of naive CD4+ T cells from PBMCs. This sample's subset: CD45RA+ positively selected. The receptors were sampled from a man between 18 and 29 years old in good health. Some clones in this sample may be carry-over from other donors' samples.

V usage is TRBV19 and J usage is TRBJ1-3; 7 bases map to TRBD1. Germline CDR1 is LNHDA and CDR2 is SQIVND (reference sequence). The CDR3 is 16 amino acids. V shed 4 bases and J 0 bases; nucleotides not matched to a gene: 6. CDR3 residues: CASSTIGQASGNTIYF. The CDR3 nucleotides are TGTGCCAGTAGTACCATTGGACAGGCCTCTGGAAACACCATATATTTT.

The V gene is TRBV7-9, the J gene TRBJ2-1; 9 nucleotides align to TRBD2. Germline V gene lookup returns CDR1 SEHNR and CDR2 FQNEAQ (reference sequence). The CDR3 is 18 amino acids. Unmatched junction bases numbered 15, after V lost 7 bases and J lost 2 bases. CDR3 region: CASMGMGLARNPYNEQFF. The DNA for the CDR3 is TGTGCCAGCATGGGGATGGGACTAGCCCGAAACCCCTACAATGAGCAGTTCTTC.

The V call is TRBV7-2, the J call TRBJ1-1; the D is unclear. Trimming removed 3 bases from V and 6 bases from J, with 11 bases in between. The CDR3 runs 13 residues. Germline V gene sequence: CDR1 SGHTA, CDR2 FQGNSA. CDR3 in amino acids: CASSFRVDSEAFF. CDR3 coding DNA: TGTGCCAGCAGCTTCCGGGTCGATTCTGAAGCTTTCTTT.

CDR3 sequence: CASSPRQGAYEQFF. The DNA of the CDR3 is TGTGCCAGCAGCCCTCGACAGGGGGCTTATGAGCAGTTCTTC. This chain uses TRBV7-2 with TRBJ2-1; TRBD1 aligns across 10 bases. The CDR3 spans 14 residues. V shed 5 bases, J shed 8 bases, and the junction held 6 bases outside the gene matches. Germline CDR1 is SGHTA and CDR2 is FQGNSA. The full variable domain, with the rest looked up from reference TRBV7-2 and TRBJ2-1, is GAGVSQSPSNKVTEKGKDVELRCDPISGHTALYWYRQSLGQGLEFLIYFQGNSAPDKSGLPSDRFSAERTGGSVSTLTIQRTQQEDSAVYLCASSPRQGAYEQFFGPGTRLTVL.

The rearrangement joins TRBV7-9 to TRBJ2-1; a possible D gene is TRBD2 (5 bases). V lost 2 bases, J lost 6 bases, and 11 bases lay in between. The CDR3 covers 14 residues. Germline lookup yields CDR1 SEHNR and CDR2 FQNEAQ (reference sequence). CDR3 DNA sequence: TGTGCCAGCAGCTTACAAGCTAGCAGCAATGAGCAGTTCTTC. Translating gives CASSLQASSNEQFF.

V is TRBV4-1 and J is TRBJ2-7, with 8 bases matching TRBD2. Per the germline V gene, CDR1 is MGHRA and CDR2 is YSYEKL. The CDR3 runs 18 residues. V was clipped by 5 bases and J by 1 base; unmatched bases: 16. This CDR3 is CASSGRLAGPRGSYEQYF. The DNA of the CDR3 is TGCGCCAGCAGCGGGAGGTTAGCGGGGCCAAGAGGGTCCTACGAGCAGTACTTC.

The CDR3 sequence: CASSLGGARTGELFF. Here the CDR3 DNA reads TGTGCCAGCAGCTTAGGGGGGGCGCGCACCGGGGAGCTGTTTTTT. The V call is TRBV11-3, the J call TRBJ2-2; TRBD1 or TRBD2 may be the D gene (6 bases each). The V and J ends lost 1 base and 4 bases respectively, with 10 bases between them. Germline CDR1 and CDR2: SGHNT and YENEEA. This CDR3 spans 15 amino acids.

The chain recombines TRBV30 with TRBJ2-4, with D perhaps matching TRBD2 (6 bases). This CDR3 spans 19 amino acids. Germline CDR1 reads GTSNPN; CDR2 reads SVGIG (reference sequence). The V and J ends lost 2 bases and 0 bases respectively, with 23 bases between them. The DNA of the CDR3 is TGTGCCTGGAGTTTAAACCTTCGGAGGGGAGGAATAGCCAAAAACATTCAGTACTTC. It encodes CAWSLNLRRGGIAKNIQYF.